This section outlines one TCR beta chain sequence together with its context. The sample is drawn from a study of shared clonotypes between healthy human individuals. The table came from immunoSEQ multiplex PCR; TCRdb's copy has only in-frame clones and leaves some out. This repertoire shows hundreds of thousands of clones, 95% to 97% found once; its top ten account for 0.11%. As defined, naive CD8 cells were CD45RO-negative and positively selected for CCR7, with terminally differentiated effector memory CD45RA+ cells excluded. CDR1 MNHEY and CDR2 SMNVEV come from the germline V gene (reference sequence). Trimming cost V 5 bases and J 5 bases; bases outside gene matches: 5. The CDR3 runs to 15 residues.

The sequenced material came from naive CD8+ T cells sorted from blood. The clonotype was recovered from a woman younger than 45 in good health. The chain recombines TRBV27 with TRBJ2-3; 12 bases match TRBD2. The CDR3 reads CASSLWTSGVDTQYF. CDR3 sequence (DNA): TGTGCCAGCAGTCTGTGGACTAGCGGGGTAGATACGCAGTATTTT.